The rows below give T cell receptor beta chains drawn from one sample of a study of blood T cell repertoires in COVID-19. Generated by immunoSEQ multiplex PCR, the TCRdb table keeps only in-frame clones and is missing some. The data contain roughly 70,000 clones, more than 70% of them singletons. Sequencing was performed on peripheral blood. The receptors come from a human donor in a cohort sampled during active COVID-19. CDR3s include the opening cysteine and the closing phenylalanine or tryptophan. Fields, in order: clone size, J gene, D gene, V gene, CDR3 DNA, CDR3 protein. D genes are given only for firm matches. Clone size is stated in some rows and not others, as once, few, many or a class when expanded.

. | TRBJ1-1 | TRBD1 | TRBV5-4 | TGTGCCAGCAGCCCCGGACAGGATACTGAAGCTTTCTTT | CASSPGQDTEAFF
. | TRBJ2-3 | . | TRBV6-1 | TGTGCCAGCAGTGAAGGGGCAGGGCTAGATACGCAGTATTTT | CASSEGAGLDTQYF
. | TRBJ2-3 | . | TRBV11-3 | TGTGCCAGCAGCCGTACAACCGATACGCAGTATTTT | CASSRTTDTQYF
. | TRBJ1-1 | TRBD1 | TRBV15 | TGTGCCACCAGCAATCCGGGGACAGGAAACACTGAAGCTTTCTTT | CATSNPGTGNTEAFF
. | TRBJ2-3 | . | TRBV10-3 | TGTGCCATCAGTGAGTCAGGGGCCTCAAGCACAGATACGCAGTATTTT | CAISESGASSTDTQYF
few | TRBJ2-7 | . | TRBV11-2 | TGTGCCAGCAGCTTAGAGGACACCTACGAGCAGTACTTC | CASSLEDTYEQYF
. | TRBJ1-2 | . | TRBV11-2 | TGTGCCAGCAGCATACAGAGCTTTAACTATGGCTACACCTTC | CASSIQSFNYGYTF
. | TRBJ2-1 | . | TRBV2 | TGTGCCAGCAGACCAGTTGATGAGCAGTTCTTC | CASRPVDEQFF
. | TRBJ2-5 | . | TRBV2 | TGTGCCAGCAGTGATTCCGGGTTGATAGGAGAGACCCAGTACTTC | CASSDSGLIGETQYF
. | TRBJ2-1 | . | TRBV28 | TGTGCCAGCAGTTTTTCCGGGTTAGGTCGATATGAGCAGTTCTTC | CASSFSGLGRYEQFF
. | TRBJ2-2 | . | TRBV28 | TGTGCCAGCAGTTTTCCAGGGAAGAACACCGGGGAGCTGTTTTTT | CASSFPGKNTGELFF
. | TRBJ2-3 | TRBD2 | TRBV11-2 | TGTGCCAGCAGCTATACTAGCGGGAGAAACACAGATACGCAGTATTTT | CASSYTSGRNTDTQYF
. | TRBJ1-2 | . | TRBV14 | TGTGCCAGCAGCCAATTCCACCGGGGTGGCTACACCTTC | CASSQFHRGGYTF
. | TRBJ1-1 | TRBD1 | TRBV18 | TGTGCCAGCTCACCGAGGACAGGGGGGGAGAACACTGAAGCTTTCTTT | CASSPRTGGENTEAFF
. | TRBJ1-1 | TRBD1 | TRBV4-1 | TGCGCCAGCAGCCCCCCGGGACAGCTGAACACTGAAGCTTTCTTT | CASSPPGQLNTEAFF
. | TRBJ2-3 | TRBD2 | TRBV28 | TGTGCCAGCAGTTTATCGACTAGCGGAGGAAGTAGCACAGATACGCAGTATTTT | CASSLSTSGGSSTDTQYF
. | TRBJ2-7 | TRBD2 | TRBV7-9 | TGTGCCAGCAGCAGTGGACTAGCTTTCCACGAGCAGTACTTC | CASSSGLAFHEQYF
. | TRBJ2-2 | TRBD2 | TRBV6-1 | TGTGCCAGCAGTGAACTAGCGGGAGGGCCAACCGGGGAGCTGTTTTTT | CASSELAGGPTGELFF
. | TRBJ2-2 | . | TRBV6-1 | TGTGCCAGCAGTGACCAGGGATGGTCCGGGGAGCTGTTTTTT | CASSDQGWSGELFF
. | TRBJ2-1 | . | TRBV4-1 | TGCGCCAGCAGCCAGGCCCCCGGACAGATTCAGAGCTCCTACAATGAGCAGTTCTTC | CASSQAPGQIQSSYNEQFF
. | TRBJ1-1 | TRBD1 | TRBV9 | TGTGCCAGCAGCCTAAGTACAGGGGGCTGGGGAGCTTTCTTT | CASSLSTGGWGAFF
. | TRBJ1-3 | . | TRBV10-2 | TGCGCCAGCAGTGAGCCGGGTACGGACACCATATATTTT | CASSEPGTDTIYF
. | TRBJ2-1 | TRBD2 | TRBV19 | TGTGCCAGTAGTACGACACTAGCGGGGTACAATGAGCAGTTCTTC | CASSTTLAGYNEQFF
. | TRBJ2-1 | . | TRBV5-1 | TGCGCCAGCAGCTTGGCTAATGAGCAGTTCTTC | CASSLANEQFF
. | TRBJ2-1 | TRBD1 | TRBV30 | TGTGCCTGGAGTCCGGGACAGGGCTTTCGGGGGGAGCAGTTCTTC | CAWSPGQGFRGEQFF
. | TRBJ2-2 | . | TRBV7-9 | TGTGCCAGCAGCTACTTGAACACCGGGGAGCTGTTTTTT | CASSYLNTGELFF
. | TRBJ2-3 | TRBD2 | TRBV10-3 | TGTGCCATCAGACCCCAGTCCGGGACTAGCGGACCCACAGATACGCAGTATTTT | CAIRPQSGTSGPTDTQYF
once | TRBJ1-2 | . | TRBV29-1 | TGCAGCGTTCCCGGAGTTTTCGGGGGCTACACCTTC | CSVPGVFGGYTF
. | TRBJ2-7 | . | TRBV14 | TGTGCCAGCAGCCAAGATAGGAGCTCCTACGAGCAGTACTTC | CASSQDRSSYEQYF
. | TRBJ2-7 | TRBD1 | TRBV2 | TGTGCCAGCAGTCGACAGGGGGGGATCTACGAGCAGTACTTC | CASSRQGGIYEQYF
. | TRBJ2-3 | TRBD2 | TRBV3-1/TRBV3-2 | TGTGCCAGCAGCCAAGATCTAACTAGCGAAACGCAGTATTTT | CASSQDLTSETQYF
. | TRBJ2-3 | TRBD2 | TRBV9 | TGTGCCAGCAGCTTAAGCGGGACCCGGCCCACATTTGATACGCAGTATTTT | CASSLSGTRPTFDTQYF
. | TRBJ2-7 | . | TRBV5-1 | TGCGCCAGCAGCTTCTCCCCAGGGGACTACGAGCAGTACTTC | CASSFSPGDYEQYF
. | TRBJ1-1 | . | TRBV2 | TGTGCCAGCAGTGAACAGCGGGGCTGGACTGAAGCTTTCTTT | CASSEQRGWTEAFF
. | TRBJ2-2 | TRBD1 | TRBV10-3 | TGTGCCACCCGAGGGCGGACAGGTGAATCGAGCACCGGGGAGCTGTTTTTT | CATRGRTGESSTGELFF
. | TRBJ1-1 | . | TRBV9 | TGTGCCAGCAGCCCCCCACCCGACAGGAACACTGAAGCTTTCTTT | CASSPPPDRNTEAFF
once | TRBJ2-3 | . | TRBV7-3 | TGTGCCAGCAGCTTGGTCGCGCCGGAGGCGCAGTATTTT | CASSLVAPEAQYF
. | TRBJ2-5 | TRBD2 | TRBV6-2/TRBV6-3 | TGTGCCAGCAGTCGGACTAGCGGGAGGGTTCAAGAGACCCAGTACTTC | CASSRTSGRVQETQYF
. | TRBJ2-7 | . | TRBV28 | TGTGCCAGCAGTTTGCAGGATTCGGAGGGCCACGAGCAGTACTTC | CASSLQDSEGHEQYF
. | TRBJ2-3 | TRBD1 | TRBV3-1/TRBV3-2 | TGTGCCAGCAGGCAGGGGGTCTCTGGAGATACGCAGTATTTT | CASRQGVSGDTQYF
. | TRBJ1-2 | . | TRBV7-9 | TGTGCCAGCAGCCTGGGCAAAGACAGCCTCGGCTACACCTTC | CASSLGKDSLGYTF
. | TRBJ1-6 | TRBD1 | TRBV19 | TGTGCCAGTAGTATACCCGGGACAGCATCACCCCTCCACTTT | CASSIPGTASPLHF